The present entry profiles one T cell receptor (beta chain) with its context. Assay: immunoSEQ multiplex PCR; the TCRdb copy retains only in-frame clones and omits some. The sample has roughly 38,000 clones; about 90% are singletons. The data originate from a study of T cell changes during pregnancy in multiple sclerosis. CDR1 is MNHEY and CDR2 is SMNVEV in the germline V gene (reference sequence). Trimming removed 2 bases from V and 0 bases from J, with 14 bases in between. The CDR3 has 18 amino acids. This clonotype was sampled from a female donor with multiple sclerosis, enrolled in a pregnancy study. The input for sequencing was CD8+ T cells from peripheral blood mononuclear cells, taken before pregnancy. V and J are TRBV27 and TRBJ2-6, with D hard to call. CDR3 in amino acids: CASSLQAFGRSGANVLTF. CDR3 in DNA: TGTGCCAGCAGTTTACAGGCCTTTGGCCGCTCTGGGGCCAACGTCCTGACTTTC. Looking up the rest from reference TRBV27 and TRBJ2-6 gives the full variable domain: EAQVTQNPRYLITVTGKKLTVTCSQNMNHEYMSWYRQDPGLGLRQIYYSMNVEVTDKGDVPEGYKVSRKEKRNFPLILESPSPNQTSLYFCASSLQAFGRSGANVLTFGAGSRLTVL.